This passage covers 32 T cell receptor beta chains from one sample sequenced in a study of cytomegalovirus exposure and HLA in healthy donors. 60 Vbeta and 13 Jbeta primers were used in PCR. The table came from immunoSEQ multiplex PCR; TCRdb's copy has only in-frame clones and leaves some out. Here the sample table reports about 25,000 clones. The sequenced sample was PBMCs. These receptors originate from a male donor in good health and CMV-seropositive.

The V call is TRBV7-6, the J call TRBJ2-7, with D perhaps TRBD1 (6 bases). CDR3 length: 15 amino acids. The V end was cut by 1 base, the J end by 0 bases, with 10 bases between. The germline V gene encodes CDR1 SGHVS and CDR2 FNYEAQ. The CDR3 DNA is TGTGCCAGCAGCTTAGGGCAGGGGAGCTCCTACGAGCAGTACTTC. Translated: CASSLGQGSSYEQYF.

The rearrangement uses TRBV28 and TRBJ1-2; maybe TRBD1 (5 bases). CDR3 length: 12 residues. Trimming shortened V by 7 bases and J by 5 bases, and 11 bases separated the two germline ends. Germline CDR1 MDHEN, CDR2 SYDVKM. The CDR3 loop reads CASMWRGYGYTF. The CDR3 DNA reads TGTGCCAGCATGTGGAGGGGATATGGCTACACCTTC.

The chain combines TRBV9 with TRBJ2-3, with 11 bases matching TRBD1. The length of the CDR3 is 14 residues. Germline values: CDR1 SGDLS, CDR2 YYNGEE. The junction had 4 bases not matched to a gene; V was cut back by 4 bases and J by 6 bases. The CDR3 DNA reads TGTGCCAGCAGCATAGGACAGGGGGCGGATACGCAGTATTTT. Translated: CASSIGQGADTQYF.

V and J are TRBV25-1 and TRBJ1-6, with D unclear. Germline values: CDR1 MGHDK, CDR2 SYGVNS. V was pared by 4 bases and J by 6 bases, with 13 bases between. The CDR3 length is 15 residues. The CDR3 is CASSAPTGINSPLHF. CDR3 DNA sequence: TGTGCCAGCAGTGCCCCCACGGGAATTAATTCACCCCTCCACTTT. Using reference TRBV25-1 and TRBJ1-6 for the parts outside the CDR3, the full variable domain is EADIYQTPRYLVIGTGKKITLECSQTMGHDKMYWYQQDPGMELHLIHYSYGVNSTEKGDLSSESTVSRIRTEHFPLTLESARPSHTSQYLCASSAPTGINSPLHFGNGTRLTVT.

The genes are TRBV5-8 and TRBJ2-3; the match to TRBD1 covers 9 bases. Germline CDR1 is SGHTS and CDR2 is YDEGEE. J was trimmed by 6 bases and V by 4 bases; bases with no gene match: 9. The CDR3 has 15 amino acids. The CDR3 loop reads CASSPTGGGGDTQYF. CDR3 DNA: TGTGCCAGCAGCCCCACAGGGGGCGGAGGGGATACGCAGTATTTT.

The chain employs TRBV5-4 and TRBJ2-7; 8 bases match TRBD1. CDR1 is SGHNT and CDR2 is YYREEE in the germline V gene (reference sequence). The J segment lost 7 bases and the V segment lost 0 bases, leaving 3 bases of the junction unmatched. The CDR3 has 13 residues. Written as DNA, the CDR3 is TGTGCCAGCAGCTTGGGTCGGGACAGGGAGCAGTACTTC. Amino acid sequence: CASSLGRDREQYF.

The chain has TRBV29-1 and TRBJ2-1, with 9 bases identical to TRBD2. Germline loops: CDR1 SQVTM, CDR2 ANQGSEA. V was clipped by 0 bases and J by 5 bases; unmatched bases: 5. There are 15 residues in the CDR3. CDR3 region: CSVEELAGLHNEQFF. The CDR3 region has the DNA TGCAGCGTTGAAGAACTAGCGGGCCTACACAATGAGCAGTTCTTC.

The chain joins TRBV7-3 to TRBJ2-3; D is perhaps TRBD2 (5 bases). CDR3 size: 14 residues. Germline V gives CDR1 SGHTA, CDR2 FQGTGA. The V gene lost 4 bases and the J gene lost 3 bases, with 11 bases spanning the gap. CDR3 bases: TGTGCCAGCAGCTCCGCGGGTCATACAGATACGCAGTATTTT. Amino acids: CASSSAGHTDTQYF.

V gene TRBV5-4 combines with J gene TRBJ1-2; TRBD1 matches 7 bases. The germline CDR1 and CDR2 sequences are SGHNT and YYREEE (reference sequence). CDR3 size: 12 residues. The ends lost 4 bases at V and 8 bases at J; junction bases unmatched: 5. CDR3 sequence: CASSTQGSGYTF. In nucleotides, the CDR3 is TGTGCCAGCAGCACACAGGGGAGCGGCTACACCTTC.

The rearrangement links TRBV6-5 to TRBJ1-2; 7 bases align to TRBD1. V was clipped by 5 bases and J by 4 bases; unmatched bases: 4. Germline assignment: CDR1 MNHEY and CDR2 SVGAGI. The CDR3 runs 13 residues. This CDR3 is CASSNGQVYGYTF. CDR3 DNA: TGTGCCAGCAGTAACGGACAGGTCTATGGCTACACCTTC.

The CDR3 DNA sequence: TGTGCCAGCAGCGTAGGGCTAGCGGGAGTTTACAATGAGCAGTTCTTC. The encoded protein is CASSVGLAGVYNEQFF. The rearrangement links TRBV9 to TRBJ2-1, with 10 bases that match TRBD2. The CDR3 is made up of 16 amino acids. The germline CDR1 and CDR2 sequences are SGDLS and YYNGEE. The trim removed 0 bases at V and 4 bases at J, leaving 4 bases unmatched.

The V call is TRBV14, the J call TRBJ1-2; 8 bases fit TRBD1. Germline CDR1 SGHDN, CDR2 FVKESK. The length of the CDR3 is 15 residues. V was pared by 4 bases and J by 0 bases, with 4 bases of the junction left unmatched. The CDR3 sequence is CASSPRTGTNYGYTF. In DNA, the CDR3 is TGTGCCAGCAGCCCCCGGACAGGGACTAACTATGGCTACACCTTC.

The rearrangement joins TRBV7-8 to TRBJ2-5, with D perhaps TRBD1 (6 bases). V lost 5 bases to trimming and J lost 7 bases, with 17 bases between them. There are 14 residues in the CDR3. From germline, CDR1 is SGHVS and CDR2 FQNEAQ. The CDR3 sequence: CASSNPTGRGTQYF. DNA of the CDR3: TGTGCCAGCAGCAATCCTACAGGGCGTGGGACCCAGTACTTC.

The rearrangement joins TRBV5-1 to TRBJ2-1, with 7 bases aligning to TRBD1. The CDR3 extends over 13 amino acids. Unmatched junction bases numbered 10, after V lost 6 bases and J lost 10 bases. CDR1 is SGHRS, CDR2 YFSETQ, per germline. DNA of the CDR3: TGCGCCAGCAAACGACAGGGACAGATCGAGCAGTTCTTC. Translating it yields CASKRQGQIEQFF.

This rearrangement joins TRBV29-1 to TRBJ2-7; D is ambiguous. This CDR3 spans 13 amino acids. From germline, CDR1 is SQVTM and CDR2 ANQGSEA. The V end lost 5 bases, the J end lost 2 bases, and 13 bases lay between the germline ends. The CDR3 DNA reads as TGCAGCGTTAGGTCAGCGAAGCCCTACGAGCAGTACTTC. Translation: CSVRSAKPYEQYF.

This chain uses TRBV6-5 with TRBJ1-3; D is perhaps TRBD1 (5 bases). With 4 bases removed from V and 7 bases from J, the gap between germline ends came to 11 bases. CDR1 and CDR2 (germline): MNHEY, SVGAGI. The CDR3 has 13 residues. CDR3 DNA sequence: TGTGCCAGCAGTTCGAACGCAGGGAACACCATATATTTT. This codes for CASSSNAGNTIYF.

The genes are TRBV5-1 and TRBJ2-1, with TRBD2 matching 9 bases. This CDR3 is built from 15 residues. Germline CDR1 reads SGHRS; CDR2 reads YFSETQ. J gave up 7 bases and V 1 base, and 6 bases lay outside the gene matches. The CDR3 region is CASSLMAGGPNEQFF. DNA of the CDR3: TGCGCCAGCAGCTTGATGGCGGGGGGGCCAAATGAGCAGTTCTTC. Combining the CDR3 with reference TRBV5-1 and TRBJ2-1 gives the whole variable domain KAGVTQTPRYLIKTRGQQVTLSCSPISGHRSVSWYQQTPGQGLQFLFEYFSETQRNKGNFPGRFSGRQFSNSRSEMNVSTLELGDSALYLCASSLMAGGPNEQFFGPGTRLTVL.

DNA for the CDR3: TGTGCCAGCAGTTATCTAGAGGAGACCCAGTACTTC. This codes for CASSYLEETQYF. V is TRBV2 and J is TRBJ2-5; D not resolved. Germline loops: CDR1 SNHLY, CDR2 FYNNEI. The CDR3 length is 12 residues. The germline V and J ends were trimmed by 5 bases and 5 bases, with 9 bases remaining between them.

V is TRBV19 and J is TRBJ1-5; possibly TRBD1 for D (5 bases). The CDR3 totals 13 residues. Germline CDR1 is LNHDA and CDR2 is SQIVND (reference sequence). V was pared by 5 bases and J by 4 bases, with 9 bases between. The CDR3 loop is CASSFQGNQPQHF. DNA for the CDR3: TGTGCCAGTAGTTTTCAGGGTAATCAGCCCCAGCATTTT.

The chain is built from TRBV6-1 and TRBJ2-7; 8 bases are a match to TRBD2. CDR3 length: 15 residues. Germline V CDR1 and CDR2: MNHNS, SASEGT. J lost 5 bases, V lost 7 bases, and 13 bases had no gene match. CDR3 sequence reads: CASNGGLGREDEQYF. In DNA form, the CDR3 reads TGTGCCAGCAACGGGGGACTAGGGCGGGAGGACGAGCAGTACTTC.

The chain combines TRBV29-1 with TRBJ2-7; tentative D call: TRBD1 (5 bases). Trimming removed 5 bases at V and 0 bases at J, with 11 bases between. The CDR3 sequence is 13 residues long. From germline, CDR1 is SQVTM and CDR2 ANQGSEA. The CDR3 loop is CSVTQVASYEQYF. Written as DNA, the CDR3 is TGCAGCGTTACACAGGTGGCCTCCTACGAGCAGTACTTC.

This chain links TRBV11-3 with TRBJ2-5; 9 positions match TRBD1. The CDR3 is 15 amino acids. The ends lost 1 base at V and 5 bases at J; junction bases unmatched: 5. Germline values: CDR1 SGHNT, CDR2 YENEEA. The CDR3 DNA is TGTGCCAGCAGCTTAGCAACAGGGGGCGCGGAGACCCAGTACTTC. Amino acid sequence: CASSLATGGAETQYF.

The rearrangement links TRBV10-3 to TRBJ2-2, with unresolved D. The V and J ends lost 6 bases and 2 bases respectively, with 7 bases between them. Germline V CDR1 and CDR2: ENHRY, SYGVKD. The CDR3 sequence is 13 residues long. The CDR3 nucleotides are TGTGCCATCAGCGTAACAAACACCGGGGAGCTGTTTTTT. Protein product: CAISVTNTGELFF.

CDR3 amino acids: CASSLNAGVAGDTQYF. The CDR3 DNA is TGTGCCAGCAGCTTAAACGCGGGAGTCGCGGGAGATACGCAGTATTTT. The chain recombines TRBV7-9 with TRBJ2-3, with 7 bases identical to TRBD2. Germline values: CDR1 SEHNR, CDR2 FQNEAQ (reference sequence). This CDR3 has 16 amino acids. Trimming cost V 2 bases and J 5 bases; bases outside gene matches: 10.

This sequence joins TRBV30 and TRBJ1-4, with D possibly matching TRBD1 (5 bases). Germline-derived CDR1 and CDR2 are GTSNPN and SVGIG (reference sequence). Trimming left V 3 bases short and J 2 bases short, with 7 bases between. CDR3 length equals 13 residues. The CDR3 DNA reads TGTGCCTGGAGCCCAGGGACTAATGAAAAACTGTTTTTT. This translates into CAWSPGTNEKLFF.

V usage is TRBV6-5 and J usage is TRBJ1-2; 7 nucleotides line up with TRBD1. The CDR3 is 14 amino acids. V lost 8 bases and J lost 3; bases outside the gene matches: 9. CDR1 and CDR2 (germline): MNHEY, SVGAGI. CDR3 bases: TGTGCCAGCCGATTACAGGGGCGACACTATGGCTACACCTTC. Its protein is CASRLQGRHYGYTF.

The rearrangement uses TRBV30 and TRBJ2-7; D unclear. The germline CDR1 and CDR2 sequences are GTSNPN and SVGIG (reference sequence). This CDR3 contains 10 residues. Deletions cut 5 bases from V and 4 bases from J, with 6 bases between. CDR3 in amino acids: CAWGKYEQYF. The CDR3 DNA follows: TGTGCCTGGGGCAAATACGAGCAGTACTTC.

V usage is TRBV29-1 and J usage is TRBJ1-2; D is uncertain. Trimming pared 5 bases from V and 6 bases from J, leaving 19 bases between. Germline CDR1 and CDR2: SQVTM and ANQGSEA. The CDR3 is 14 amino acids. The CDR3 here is CSVFYPWQDNGYTF. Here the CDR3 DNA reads TGCAGCGTTTTCTATCCCTGGCAGGATAATGGCTACACCTTC.

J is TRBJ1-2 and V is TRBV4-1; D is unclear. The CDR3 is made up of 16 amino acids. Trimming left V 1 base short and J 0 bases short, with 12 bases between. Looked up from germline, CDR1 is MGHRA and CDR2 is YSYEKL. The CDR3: CASSQAPGLTNYGYTF. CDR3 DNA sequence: TGCGCCAGCAGCCAAGCCCCCGGACTGACTAACTATGGCTACACCTTC.

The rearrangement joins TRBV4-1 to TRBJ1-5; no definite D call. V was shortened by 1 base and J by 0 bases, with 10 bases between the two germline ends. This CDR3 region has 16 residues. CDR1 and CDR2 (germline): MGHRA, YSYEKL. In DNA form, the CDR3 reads TGCGCCAGCAGCCAAGGCGTGGTCTATAGCAATCAGCCCCAGCATTTT. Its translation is CASSQGVVYSNQPQHF.

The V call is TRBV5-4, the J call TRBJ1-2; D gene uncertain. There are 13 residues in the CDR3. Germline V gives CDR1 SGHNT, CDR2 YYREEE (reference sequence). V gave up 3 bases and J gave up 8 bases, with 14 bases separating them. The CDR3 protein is CASSSVPAGGYTF. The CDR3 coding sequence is TGTGCCAGCAGCTCGGTTCCCGCAGGCGGCTACACCTTC.

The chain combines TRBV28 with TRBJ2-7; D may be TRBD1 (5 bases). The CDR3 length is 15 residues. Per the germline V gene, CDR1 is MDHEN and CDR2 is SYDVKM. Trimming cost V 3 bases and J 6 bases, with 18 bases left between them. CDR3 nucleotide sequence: TGTGCCAGCAGTTTTTCCCCAGGGTCTTGGGTCGAGCAGTACTTC. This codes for CASSFSPGSWVEQYF.